A single sample gave rise to the 19 T cell receptor beta chains below, sequenced in a study of T cells expressing NK-cell markers. For each CDR3 protein, TCRdb gives one entry from its re-call of the 5' RACE reads, without DNA. Recorded for this sample: about 450,000 distinct CDR3 sequences. Sample: blood T cells: a sorted CD56 or NKG2C T cell subset, CD4+ or CD8+ T cells, or bulk PBMC T cells (not recorded which). The receptors shown here come from a woman between 18 and 69 years old in good health.

The rearrangement joins TRBV9 to TRBJ2-5; without DNA, the TCRdb call of TRBD2 cannot be checked. Germline CDR1 and CDR2: SGDLS and YYNGEE. This CDR3 is 16 amino acids long. CDR3 in amino acids: CASSLPLLGGRETQYF.

This chain links TRBV7-3 with TRBJ2-1; no DNA is available, so the TRBD2 call from TCRdb remains unchecked. Germline assignment: CDR1 SGHTA and CDR2 FQGTGA. CDR3 length: 16 amino acids. CDR3: CASSLLAKGSYNEQFF.

V gene TRBV20-1 combines with J gene TRBJ1-5; lacking DNA, the TRBD1 call made by TCRdb goes unchecked. The germline gives CDR1 DFQATT, CDR2 SNEGSKA (reference sequence). There are 13 residues in the CDR3. The CDR3 is CSGQADSNQPQHF.

This chain joins TRBV29-1 and TRBJ1-1; TCRdb calls TRBD1, which cannot be checked without DNA. CDR1 and CDR2 from the germline V gene are SQVTM and ANQGSEA. The CDR3 runs 14 residues. The CDR3 protein is CSVVATGDYTEAFF.

The chain recombines TRBV7-3 with TRBJ1-6. Germline V gives CDR1 SGHTA, CDR2 FQGTGA. The length of the CDR3 is 13 residues. The chain's CDR3 is CASSLTAQSPLHF.

The chain is built from TRBV18 and TRBJ2-5; the D call of TRBD2 rests on TCRdb alone, since no DNA is present to check it. The CDR3 sequence is 14 residues long. Looked up from germline, CDR1 is KGHSH and CDR2 is LQKENI. This CDR3 is CASSPGLAPETQYF.

The chain uses TRBV11-2 and TRBJ2-2; no DNA is available, so the TRBD2 call from TCRdb remains unchecked. In germline, CDR1 is SGHAT, CDR2 FQNNGV. CDR3 length: 18 residues. CDR3 amino acids: CASSLLSGRARDTGELFF. Looking up the rest from reference TRBV11-2 and TRBJ2-2 gives the full variable domain: EAGVAQSPRYKIIEKRQSVAFWCNPISGHATLYWYQQILGQGPKLLIQFQNNGVVDDSQLPKDRFSAERLKGVDSTLKIQPAKLEDSAVYLCASSLLSGRARDTGELFFGEGSRLTVL.

The rearrangement links TRBV20-1 to TRBJ2-2; with no DNA, the TCRdb D assignment of TRBD1 cannot be verified. The CDR3 extends over 15 amino acids. Germline V lookup: CDR1 DFQATT, CDR2 SNEGSKA (reference sequence). This chain's CDR3 is CSGMLRQGNTGELFF.

The V gene is TRBV12-3 or TRBV12-4, the J gene TRBJ1-5. The CDR3 runs to 14 residues. CDR3 amino acids: CASSFGGANQPQHF.

The rearrangement joins TRBV29-1 to TRBJ2-2; the TCRdb D gene call, TRBD1, has no DNA to confirm it. The CDR3 extends over 11 amino acids. Per the germline V gene, CDR1 is SQVTM and CDR2 is ANQGSEA. The CDR3 protein is CSGGRPGELFF.

The chain is built from TRBV4-2 and TRBJ2-1; TCRdb indicates TRBD1, and absent DNA this call remains unverified. The CDR3 has 15 residues. Germline lookup yields CDR1 LGHNA and CDR2 YNFKEQ. CDR3 sequence reads: CASSQGGSGANEQFF.

The chain employs TRBV5-1 and TRBJ1-1. The germline gives CDR1 SGHRS, CDR2 YFSETQ. The CDR3 loop spans 14 amino acids. The CDR3 protein is CASSFAVSNTEAFF.

This sequence joins TRBV10-2 and TRBJ2-1; checking the TCRdb D call of TRBD1 is not possible without DNA. The V gene's germline CDR1 is WSHSY and CDR2 SAAADI. The CDR3 is 14 residues long. CDR3 sequence reads: CASKEGVGYNEQFF.

This sequence joins TRBV15 and TRBJ1-3; lacking DNA, the TRBD1 call made by TCRdb goes unchecked. The CDR3 is 16 amino acids. Germline V gene sequence: CDR1 LNHNV, CDR2 YYDKDF (reference sequence). CDR3 loop: CATTLGVDISGNTIYF.

V gene TRBV2 combines with J gene TRBJ2-4; TCRdb lists TRBD2, though no DNA is available to test this call. This CDR3 region has 16 residues. From germline, CDR1 is SNHLY and CDR2 FYNNEI. This CDR3 reads CASGTSGGKAKNIQYF.

V is TRBV12-3 or TRBV12-4 and J is TRBJ2-3; TCRdb calls TRBD1, which cannot be checked without DNA. The CDR3 has 14 amino acids. The CDR3 sequence is CASSSAGQQGTQYF.

The V call is TRBV7-3, the J call TRBJ2-2. Per germline, CDR1 SGHTA and CDR2 FQGTGA. CDR3 size: 14 residues. The CDR3 sequence: CASSFDWNTGELFF. Full variable domain (rest looked up from reference TRBV7-3 and TRBJ2-2): GAGVSQTPSNKVTEKGKYVELRCDPISGHTALYWYRQSLGQGPEFLIYFQGTGAADDSGLPNDRFFAVRPEGSVSTLKIQRTERGDSAVYLCASSFDWNTGELFFGEGSRLTVL.

This chain links TRBV19 with TRBJ2-1. This CDR3 comprises 13 residues. From germline, CDR1 is LNHDA and CDR2 SQIVND (reference sequence). This CDR3 is CASSRSPFEEQFF.

The rearrangement joins TRBV28 to TRBJ1-4; TCRdb's D gene call, TRBD1, goes unchecked for lack of DNA. The CDR3 contains 15 residues. Germline V gene sequence: CDR1 MDHEN, CDR2 SYDVKM. The CDR3 is CASSVPGRINEKLFF.